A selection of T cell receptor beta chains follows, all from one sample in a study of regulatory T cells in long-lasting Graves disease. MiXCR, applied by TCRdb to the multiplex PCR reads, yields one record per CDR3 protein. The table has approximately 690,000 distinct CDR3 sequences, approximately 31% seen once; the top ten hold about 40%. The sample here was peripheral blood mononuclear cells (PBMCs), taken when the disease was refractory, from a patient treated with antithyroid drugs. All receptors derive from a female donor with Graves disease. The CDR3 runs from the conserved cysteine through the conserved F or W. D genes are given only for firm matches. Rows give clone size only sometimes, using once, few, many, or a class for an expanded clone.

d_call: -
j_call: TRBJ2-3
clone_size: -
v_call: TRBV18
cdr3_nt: TGTGCCAGCTCACTACTCCGGGACATCAAGGGCGGAGATACGCAGTATTTT
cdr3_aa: CASSLLRDIKGGDTQYF

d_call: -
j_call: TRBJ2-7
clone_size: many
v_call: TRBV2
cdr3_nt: TGTGCCAGCAGTGCGGGGTACGAGCAGTACTTC
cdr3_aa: CASSAGYEQYF

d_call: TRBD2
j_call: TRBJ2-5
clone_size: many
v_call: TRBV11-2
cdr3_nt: TGTGCCAGCAGCCCCTGGACTAGCGGGAGGGAAGAGACCCAGTACTTC
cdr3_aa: CASSPWTSGREETQYF

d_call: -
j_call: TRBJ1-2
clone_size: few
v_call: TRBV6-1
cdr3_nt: TGTGCCAGCAGGGGGCGGGGGCCCAACTATGGCTACACCTTC
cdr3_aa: CASRGRGPNYGYTF

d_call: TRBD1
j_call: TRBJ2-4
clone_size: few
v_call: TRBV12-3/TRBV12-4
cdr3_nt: TGTGCCAGCAGTTTAGTGGACAGGAAAAACATTCAGTACTTC
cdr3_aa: CASSLVDRKNIQYF

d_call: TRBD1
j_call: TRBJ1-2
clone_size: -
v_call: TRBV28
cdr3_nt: TGTGCCAGCAGTTTCCCCCCGAGACAGGGGCGGCCAGTGAGTGGGTACACCTTC
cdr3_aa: CASSFPPRQGRPVSGYTF

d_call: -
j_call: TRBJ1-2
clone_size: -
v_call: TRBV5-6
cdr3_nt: TGTGCCAGCAGCTCCACCGGGCTCAGAACCAATTATGGCTACACCTTC
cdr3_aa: CASSSTGLRTNYGYTF

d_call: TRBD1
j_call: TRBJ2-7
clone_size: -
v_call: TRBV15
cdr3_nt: TGTGCCACCAGCAGAATCCGGGACAGTTCCTACGAGCAGTACTTC
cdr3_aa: CATSRIRDSSYEQYF

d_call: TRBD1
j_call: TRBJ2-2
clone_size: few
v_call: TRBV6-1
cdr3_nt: TGTGCCAGCAGTGTTCGCGGGACAGGAGTGACCGGGGAGCTGTTTTTT
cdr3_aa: CASSVRGTGVTGELFF

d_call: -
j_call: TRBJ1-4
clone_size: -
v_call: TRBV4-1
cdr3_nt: TGCGCCAGCAGCCAAGCCCCAACAGGGAGGGCTGCAACTAATGAAAAACTGTTTTTT
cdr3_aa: CASSQAPTGRAATNEKLFF

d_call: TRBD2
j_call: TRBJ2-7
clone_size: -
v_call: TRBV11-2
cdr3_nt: TGTGCCAGCAGCGCCCGAGGGGCGGGAGGGCCTTACGAGCAGTACTTC
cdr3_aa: CASSARGAGGPYEQYF

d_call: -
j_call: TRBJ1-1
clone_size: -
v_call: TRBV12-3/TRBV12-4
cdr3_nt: TGTGTCAGCAGTTTAAAGGGGAACACCGAAGCTTTCTTT
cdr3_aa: CVSSLKGNTEAFF

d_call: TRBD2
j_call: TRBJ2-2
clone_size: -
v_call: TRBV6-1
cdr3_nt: TGTGCCAGCGGAAGACTAGCGGGAGAAACCGGGGAGCTGTTTTTT
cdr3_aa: CASGRLAGETGELFF

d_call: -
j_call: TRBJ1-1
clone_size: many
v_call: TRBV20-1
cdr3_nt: TGCAGTGCTAGCAACAGCATGAACACTGAAGCTTTCTTT
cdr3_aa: CSASNSMNTEAFF

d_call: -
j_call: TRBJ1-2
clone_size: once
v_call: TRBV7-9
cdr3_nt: TGTGCCAGCAGCGCGAGCTGGGGGTATGGCTACACCTTC
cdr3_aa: CASSASWGYGYTF

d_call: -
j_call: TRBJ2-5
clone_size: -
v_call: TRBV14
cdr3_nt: TGTGCCAGCAGCCAAGTAATTGTGGAGACCCAGTACTTC
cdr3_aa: CASSQVIVETQYF

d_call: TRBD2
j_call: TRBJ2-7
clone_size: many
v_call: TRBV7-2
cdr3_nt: TGTGCCAGCAGCCCCCGACTAGCGGGGACCTACGAGCAGTACTTC
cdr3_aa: CASSPRLAGTYEQYF

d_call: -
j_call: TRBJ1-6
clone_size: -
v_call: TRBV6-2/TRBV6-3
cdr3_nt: TGTGCCAGCAGTTACATCTCCCGGGGGCGATCACCCCTCCACTTT
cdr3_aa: CASSYISRGRSPLHF

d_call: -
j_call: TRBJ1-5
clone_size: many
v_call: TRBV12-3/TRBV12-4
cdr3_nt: TGTGCCAGCAGTCCCCATCCGGGCATGAGCAATCAGCCCCAGCATTTT
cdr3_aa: CASSPHPGMSNQPQHF

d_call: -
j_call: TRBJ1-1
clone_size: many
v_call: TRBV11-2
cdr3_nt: TGTGCCAGCAGCTTAGCTCTCGGGGCAGGGTTGGCTGAAGCTTTCTTT
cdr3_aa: CASSLALGAGLAEAFF

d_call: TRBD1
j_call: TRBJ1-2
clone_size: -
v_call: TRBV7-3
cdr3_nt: TGTGCCAGCAGCTTAAATTCAAATACAGGGGGTGGCTACACCTTC
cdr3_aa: CASSLNSNTGGGYTF

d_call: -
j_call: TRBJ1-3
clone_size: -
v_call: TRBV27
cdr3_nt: TGTGCCAGCAGTTTTGCTAGCTCTGGAAACACCATATATTTT
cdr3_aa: CASSFASSGNTIYF

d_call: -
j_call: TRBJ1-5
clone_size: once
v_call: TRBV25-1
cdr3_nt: TGTGCCAGCAGTGCTCCGGGTAGCCATCAGCCCCAGCATTTT
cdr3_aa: CASSAPGSHQPQHF

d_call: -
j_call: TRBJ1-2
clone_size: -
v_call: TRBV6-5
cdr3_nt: TGTGCCAGCAGTTCATGGGCCCTTGGAGGCTACACCTTC
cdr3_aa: CASSSWALGGYTF

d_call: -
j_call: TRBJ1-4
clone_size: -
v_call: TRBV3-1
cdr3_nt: TGTGCCAGCAGCCAAGAGGAAAGGGGGAAAAAACTGTTTTTT
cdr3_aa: CASSQEERGKKLFF

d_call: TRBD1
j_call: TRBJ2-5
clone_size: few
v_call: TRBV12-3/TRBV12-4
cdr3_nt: TGTGCCAGCAACTTACGAGTTCGATCCGGGACAGGGGGCTTAGAGACCCAGTACTTC
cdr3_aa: CASNLRVRSGTGGLETQYF